This paragraph covers one T cell receptor (beta chain) sequence. The target of this receptor is not known. The input lacks base qualities; no much larger clone sits a single base away. TRB sequencing was run on genomic DNA with either the immunoSEQ assay at survey resolution or the hsTCRB kit. The paper's processing steps were these. The immunoSEQ software handled the initial read processing, while the LymphoSeq R package was used for the repertoire analyses. Clonality was computed as 1 minus normalized Shannon entropy; Gini coefficient was also calculated for each TRB dataset. To infer phenotypes in unsorted samples, TRB sequences from sorted subsets of the recipient or donor were mapped onto the unsorted samples of the same recipient. TCRdb retrieved this table from immuneACCESS and kept in-frame rearrangements only. Not all clones are present; in checked studies, unresolved V genes account for under half, and no reason is known for the remainder. The V and J calls and clone size were taken over from that table, and D and trimming were inferred from the DNA. For this sample there are some 30,000 clones; roughly nine tenths appear just once. The top ten hold 0.1% of the sample.

Viable CD3+CD4+ or CD3+CD8+ cells that were CCR7+CD45RA+CD45RO-CD95-CD27+CD28+ were defined as naive T cells. On the day of marrow donation, related bone marrow donors gave peripheral blood samples. Peripheral blood and bone marrow mononuclear cells were isolated by Ficoll-Hypaque density centrifugation and were cryopreserved. CD4+ and CD8+ T cells, including naive and memory subsets, were sorted by FACS on a FACSAria II. The data derive from a study of T cells after posttransplantation cyclophosphamide (dated by TCRdb to between 2015 and 2016). Background on the whole study: T cell repertoire reconstitution was tracked by TRB sequencing after myeloablative bone marrow transplantation in which posttransplantation cyclophosphamide was used as GVHD prophylaxis. Antigen receptor sequencing covered samples from a few dozen PTCy-treated patients and 16 of their related bone marrow donors. Blood from all 35 or so PTCy patients who had 1-year posttransplant specimens underwent TRB sequencing. Up to about 3 additional blood samples from 2 to 5.2 years after transplant were also TRB-sequenced in 3 patients, as was pretransplant blood from a handful of patients. TRA and TRB clonality were tightly correlated in ten or so samples, so subsequent TCR analyses focused on TRB only. Public TRB sequences were checked against a database of over 3,600 sequences associated with responses to pathogens, tumor antigens, self-antigens and alloantigens.

Summary of the overall study and its limitations: At 1-2 months, donor-recipient similarity was low but rose over the first year, and the later blood repertoires were often dominated by donor CD8+ memory clones. Across under 50 patients, recipient CMV seropositivity and CMV reactivation were highly associated with TRB clonality; PTCy diversity was similar to CNI/methotrexate controls. The TRB repertoires of T cells infiltrating skin or the GI tract showed only limited overlap with the TRB repertoires found in blood.

The CDR3, from cysteine to phenylalanine, totals 13 residues. The only DNA kept is the CDR3, 39 bases in frame from the first base. V lost 8 bases and J lost 2 bases; the stretch between them is 12 bases long. Per the germline V gene, KGHSH is the CDR1 and LQKENI is the CDR2. The TCR was taken from a man aged 30 to 45 in good health and a related stem cell transplant donor. Sequencing used naive CD4+ T cells sorted from blood. Recombination linked TRBV18 to TRBJ2-5; a tentative D match to TRBD1 spans 6 bases. At the DNA level, the sequence is TGTGCCAGCGGAACAGGGATTCAAGAGACCCAGTACTTC. The translation is CASGTGIQETQYF.